This T cell receptor (beta chain) was retrieved from a study of siplizumab effects on memory and regulatory T cells. Around 100,000 TCR templates per sample were assayed. Produced via immunoSEQ multiplex PCR; TCRdb's table is partial and in-frame only. The sample yields around 110,000 clones, around 94% seen once. Turning to this clone: No antigen is known for it.

V lost 5 bases, J lost 7 bases, and 18 bases lay in between. The CDR3 runs 14 residues. From germline, CDR1 is SGHNT and CDR2 YYREEE (reference sequence). Whole-study results and caveats: Memory T cells appeared less diverse than naive cells, which seemed to contribute substantially to alloresponse. Siplizumab cultures yielded proliferating Tregs whose suppressive function was not confirmed.

The material sequenced was non-Treg CD4+ T cells sorted from blood. This sequence joins TRBV5-4 and TRBJ2-5, with D perhaps TRBD2 (6 bases). The sequence derives from a human donor in good health. The CDR3 region is CASRWDLDAGTQYF. The CDR3 coding sequence is TGTGCCAGCAGATGGGACTTAGACGCGGGGACCCAGTACTTC.